This T cell receptor (beta chain) was profiled in a study of shared clonotypes between healthy human individuals. Study-level results: Clonotype sharing across four donors was observed for 4% to 5.5% of naive CD4 clonotypes. Only blood was sampled, and tissue TCR repertoires likely differ from blood ones. Though the depth was large, rarefaction showed that sorted-subset sequencing was incomplete.

Trimming took 5 bases from V and 4 from J; bases not matched to a gene: 7. CDR3 length equals 15 residues. The V gene's germline CDR1 is MNHNS and CDR2 SASEGT. A word on this clone: Its antigen is currently unknown.

Several immunoSEQ 96-well plates shared each subset's DNA, each plate a replicate. The assay was immunoSEQ multiplex PCR, and TCRdb's table has in-frame clones only and misses some. The sample records some 2.3 million clones, about 92% being singletons. The sequenced sample consisted of naive CD4+ T cells from PBMCs. Subset given: CD45RA+ positively selected. This chain joins TRBV6-1 and TRBJ2-1, with 8 bases aligning to TRBD1. This TCR came from a man aged 18 to 29 in good health. Some clones in this sample may be carry-over from other donors' samples. The CDR3 DNA follows: TGTGCCAGCAGTTCTGGACAGGGCCTTTACAATGAGCAGTTCTTC. This encodes CASSSGQGLYNEQFF.